The clone carrying this T cell receptor beta chain was counted a few times. The antigen is undetermined. Using a J-beta primer mix together with a sample-barcoded 5' primer, a second PCR was run for about 6 to 12 cycles. Unique molecular identifiers of 12 random nucleotides labeled each cDNA. From the 5' RACE reads, TCRdb called clonotypes with MiXCR, one entry per CDR3 protein. This repertoire shows about 830,000 distinct CDR3 sequences, approximately 65% found once; its top ten account for 25% to 30%. The sample originates from a study of blood T cells in healthy people across ages. Whole-study results and caveats: Per-million-T-cell TCR beta diversity fell roughly linearly with age. It was not possible, with unsorted PBMCs, to conclusively compare naive and antigen-experienced cells.

CDR3 length: 12 amino acids. The V gene lost 4 bases and the J gene lost 6 bases, with 7 bases spanning the gap. Germline CDR1 reads SNHLY; CDR2 reads FYNNEI. The donors, healthy Caucasians from Russia, were aged roughly 6 to 95. The source of this sequence is a man in his thirties or forties in good health. The V and J genes are TRBV2 and TRBJ2-1; D not resolved. The sample was blood. The CDR3 spells CASSVDRNEQFF. The CDR3 region has the DNA TGTGCCAGCAGTGTCGACCGCAATGAGCAGTTCTTC.